This TCR beta chain is from a study of cytomegalovirus exposure and HLA in healthy donors. The study, taken as a whole, reports: Rare TCR sequences predominated, though certain public TCRs were found in many donors.

A multiplex PCR was run with 60 Vbeta primers and 13 Jbeta primers. Measured with immunoSEQ multiplex PCR; TCRdb has only the in-frame clones, and not every one. The sample lists some 180,000 clones; roughly 78% were seen once. Notes on this clone: The antigen is unknown.

Material for sequencing was PBMCs. The sequence was collected from a woman in her twenties or thirties in good health and CMV-seropositive.

CDR3 bases: TGTGCCAGCAGCCTGGCTTTCAGCACCGGGGAGCTGTTTTTT. Translating gives CASSLAFSTGELFF. This chain uses TRBV5-4 with TRBJ2-2; D gene unclear. With 4 bases removed from V and 4 bases from J, the gap between germline ends came to 11 bases. The CDR3 consists of 14 residues. CDR1 and CDR2 (germline): SGHNT, YYREEE (reference sequence). The full variable domain, its missing parts supplied by reference TRBV5-4 and TRBJ2-2, is ETGVTQSPTHLIKTRGQQVTLRCSSQSGHNTVSWYQQALGQGPQFIFQYYREEENGRGNFPPRFSGLQFPNYSSELNVNALELDDSALYLCASSLAFSTGELFFGEGSRLTVL.